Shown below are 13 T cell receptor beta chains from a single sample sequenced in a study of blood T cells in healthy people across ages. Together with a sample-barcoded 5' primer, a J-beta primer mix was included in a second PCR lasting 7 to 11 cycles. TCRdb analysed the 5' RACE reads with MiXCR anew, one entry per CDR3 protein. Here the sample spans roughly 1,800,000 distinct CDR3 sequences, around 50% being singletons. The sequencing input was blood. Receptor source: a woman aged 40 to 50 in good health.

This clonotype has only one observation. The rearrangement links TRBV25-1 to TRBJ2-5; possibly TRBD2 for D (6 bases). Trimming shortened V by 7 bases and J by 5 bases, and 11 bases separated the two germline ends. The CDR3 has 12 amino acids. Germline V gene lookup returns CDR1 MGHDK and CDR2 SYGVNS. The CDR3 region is CASKGRRETQYF. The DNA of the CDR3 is TGTGCCAGCAAAGGGAGGCGGGAGACCCAGTACTTC.

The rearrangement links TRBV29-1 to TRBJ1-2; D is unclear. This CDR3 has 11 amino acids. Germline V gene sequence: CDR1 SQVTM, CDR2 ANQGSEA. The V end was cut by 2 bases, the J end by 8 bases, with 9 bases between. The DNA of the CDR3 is TGCAGCGTTGAAAGGAGAGGAGGCTACACCTTC. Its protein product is CSVERRGGYTF. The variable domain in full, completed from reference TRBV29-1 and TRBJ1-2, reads SAVISQKPSRDICQRGTSLTIQCQVDSQVTMMFWYRQQPGQSLTLIATANQGSEATYESGFVIDKFPISRPNLTFSTLTVSNMSPEDSSIYLCSVERRGGYTFGSGTRLTVV.

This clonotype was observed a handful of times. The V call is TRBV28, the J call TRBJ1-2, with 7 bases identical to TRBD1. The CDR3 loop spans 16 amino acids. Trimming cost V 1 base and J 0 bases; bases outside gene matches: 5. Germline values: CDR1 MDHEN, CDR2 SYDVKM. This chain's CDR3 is CASSLFRDSANYGYTF. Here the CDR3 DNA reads TGTGCCAGCAGTTTATTCAGGGACAGCGCTAACTATGGCTACACCTTC.

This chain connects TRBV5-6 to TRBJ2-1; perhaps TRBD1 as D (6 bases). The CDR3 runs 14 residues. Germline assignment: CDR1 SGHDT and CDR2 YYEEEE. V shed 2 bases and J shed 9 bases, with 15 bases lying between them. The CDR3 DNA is TGTGCCAGCAGCTTAGGACGGGGCAGGGGTGAGCAGTTCTTC. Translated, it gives CASSLGRGRGEQFF. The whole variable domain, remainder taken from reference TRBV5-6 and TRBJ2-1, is DAGVTQSPTHLIKTRGQQVTLRCSPKSGHDTVSWYQQALGQGPQFIFQYYEEEERQRGNFPDRFSGHQFPNYSSELNVNALLLGDSALYLCASSLGRGRGEQFFGPGTRLTVL.

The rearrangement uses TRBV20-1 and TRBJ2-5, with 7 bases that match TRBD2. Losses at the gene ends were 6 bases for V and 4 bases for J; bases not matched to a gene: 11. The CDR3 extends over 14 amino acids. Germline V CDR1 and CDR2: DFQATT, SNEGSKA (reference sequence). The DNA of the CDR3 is TGCAGTGCCTCCTACACTAGCGTCGCAGAGACCCAGTACTTC. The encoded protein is CSASYTSVAETQYF.

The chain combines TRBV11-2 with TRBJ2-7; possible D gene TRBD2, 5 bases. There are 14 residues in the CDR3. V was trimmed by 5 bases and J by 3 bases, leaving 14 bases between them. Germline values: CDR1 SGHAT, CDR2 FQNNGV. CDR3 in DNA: TGTGCCAGCAGCCCGGGGTTTAGCAGCTACGAGCAGTACTTC. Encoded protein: CASSPGFSSYEQYF.

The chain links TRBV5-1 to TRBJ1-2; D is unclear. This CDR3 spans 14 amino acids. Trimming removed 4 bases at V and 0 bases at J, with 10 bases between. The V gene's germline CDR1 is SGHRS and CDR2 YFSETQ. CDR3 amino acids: CASSKQRANYGYTF. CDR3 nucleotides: TGCGCCAGCAGCAAACAAAGAGCTAACTATGGCTACACCTTC.

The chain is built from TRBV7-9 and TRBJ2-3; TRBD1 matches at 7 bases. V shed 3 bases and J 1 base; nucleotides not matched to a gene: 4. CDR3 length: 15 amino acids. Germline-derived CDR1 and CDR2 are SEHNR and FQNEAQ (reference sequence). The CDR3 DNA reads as TGTGCCAGCAGCTTTAGGGACAGTCGCACAGATACGCAGTATTTT. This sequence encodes CASSFRDSRTDTQYF.

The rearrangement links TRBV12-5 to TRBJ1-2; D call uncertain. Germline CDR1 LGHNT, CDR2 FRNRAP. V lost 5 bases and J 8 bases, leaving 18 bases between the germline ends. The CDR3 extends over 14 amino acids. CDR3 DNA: TGTGCTAGTGGTATCGGGCCTCCCTCGGAGGGCTACACCTTC. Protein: CASGIGPPSEGYTF. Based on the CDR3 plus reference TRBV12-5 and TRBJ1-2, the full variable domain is DARVTQTPRHKVTEMGQEVTMRCQPILGHNTVFWYRQTMMQGLELLAYFRNRAPLDDSGMPKDRFSAEMPDATLATLKIQPSEPRDSAVYFCASGIGPPSEGYTFGSGTRLTVV.

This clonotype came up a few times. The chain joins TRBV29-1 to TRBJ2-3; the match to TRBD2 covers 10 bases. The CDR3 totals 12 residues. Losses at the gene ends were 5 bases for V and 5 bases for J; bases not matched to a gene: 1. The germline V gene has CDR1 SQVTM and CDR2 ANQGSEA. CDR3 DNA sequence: TGCAGCGTTAAGCGGGGGGGAGATACGCAGTATTTT. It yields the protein CSVKRGGDTQYF.

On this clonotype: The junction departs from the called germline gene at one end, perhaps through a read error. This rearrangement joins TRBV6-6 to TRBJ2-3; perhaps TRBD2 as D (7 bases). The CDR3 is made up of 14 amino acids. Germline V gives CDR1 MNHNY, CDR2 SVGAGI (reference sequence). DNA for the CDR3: TGTGTCAGCAGGGGCGGGGGTGGAGCAGATACGCAGTATTTT. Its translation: CVSRGGGGADTQYF.

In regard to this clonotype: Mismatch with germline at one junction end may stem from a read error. The CDR3 sequence: CASSQEGWRIF. DNA for the CDR3: TGTGCCAGCAGCCAAGAGGGGTGGAGAATCTTC. V is TRBV4-2 and J is TRBJ2-7; D remains ambiguous. Germline CDR1 LGHNA, CDR2 YNFKEQ. The CDR3 runs to 11 residues.

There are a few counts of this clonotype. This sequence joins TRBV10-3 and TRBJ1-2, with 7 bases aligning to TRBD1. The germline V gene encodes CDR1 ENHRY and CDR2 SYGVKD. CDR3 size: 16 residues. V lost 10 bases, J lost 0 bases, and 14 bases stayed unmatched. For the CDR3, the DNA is TGTGCCACCCAAATTGCCGGGACAGCGACTAACTATGGCTACACCTTC. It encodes CATQIAGTATNYGYTF.